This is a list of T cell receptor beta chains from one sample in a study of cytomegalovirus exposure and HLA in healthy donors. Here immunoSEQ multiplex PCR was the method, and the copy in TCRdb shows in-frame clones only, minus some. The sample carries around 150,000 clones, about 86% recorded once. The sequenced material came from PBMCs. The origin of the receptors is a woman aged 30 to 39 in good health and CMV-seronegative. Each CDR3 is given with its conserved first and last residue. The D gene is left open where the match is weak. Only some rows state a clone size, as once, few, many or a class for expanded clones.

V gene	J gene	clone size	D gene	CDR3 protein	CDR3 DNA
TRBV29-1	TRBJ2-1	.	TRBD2	CSVETSGSSYNEQFF	TGCAGCGTCGAGACTAGCGGGAGCTCCTACAATGAGCAGTTCTTC
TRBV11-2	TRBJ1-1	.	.	CASSLDQTASNPKTEAFF	TGTGCCAGCAGCTTAGATCAAACTGCTTCAAACCCGAAAACTGAAGCTTTCTTT
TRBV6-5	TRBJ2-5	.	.	CASSYQLGPQETQYF	TGTGCCAGCAGTTACCAGCTAGGGCCACAAGAGACCCAGTACTTC
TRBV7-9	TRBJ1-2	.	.	CASSLNRAGTLPVDYGYTF	TGTGCCAGCAGCTTAAATCGAGCAGGGACACTCCCCGTGGACTATGGCTACACCTTC
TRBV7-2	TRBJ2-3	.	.	CASSSTRALTTDTQYF	TGTGCCAGCAGCTCGACCCGGGCCTTAACTACAGATACGCAGTATTTT
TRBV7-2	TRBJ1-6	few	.	CASSLWGRGSPLHF	TGTGCCAGCAGCTTGTGGGGCCGGGGCTCACCCCTCCACTTT
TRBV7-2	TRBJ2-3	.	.	CASSLGAGGRFDTQYF	TGTGCCAGCAGCTTAGGTGCAGGGGGGAGATTTGATACGCAGTATTTT
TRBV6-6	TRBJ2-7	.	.	CASSTTGYEQYF	TGTGCCAGCAGTACTACCGGCTACGAGCAGTACTTC
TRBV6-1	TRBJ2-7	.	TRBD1	CATNRDRGTYEQYF	TGTGCCACCAACCGGGACAGGGGGACCTACGAGCAGTACTTC
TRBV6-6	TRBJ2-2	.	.	CASTYPTGNTGELFF	TGTGCCAGCACCTACCCGACAGGGAACACCGGGGAGCTGTTTTTT
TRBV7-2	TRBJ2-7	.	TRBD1	CASSNTFNRGFEQYF	TGTGCCAGCAGCAACACCTTTAACAGGGGTTTCGAGCAGTACTTC
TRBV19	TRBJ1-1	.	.	CASSIFGKGTFTEAFF	TGTGCCAGTAGTATCTTTGGTAAAGGGACATTTACTGAAGCTTTCTTT
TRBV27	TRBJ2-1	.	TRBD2	CASGSGGSYNEQFF	TGTGCCAGCGGTAGCGGGGGGTCCTACAATGAGCAGTTCTTC
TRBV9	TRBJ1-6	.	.	CASSSYDSPYNSPLHF	TGTGCCAGCAGCTCTTACGACAGCCCCTATAATTCACCCCTCCACTTT
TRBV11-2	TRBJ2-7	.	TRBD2	CASSFTKSGIHLYEQYF	TGTGCCAGCAGCTTCACCAAAAGCGGGATCCACCTCTACGAGCAGTACTTC
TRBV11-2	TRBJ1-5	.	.	CASSLAGNQPQHF	TGTGCCAGCAGCTTAGCAGGGAATCAGCCCCAGCATTTT